Listed here is a single T cell receptor (beta chain). The junction departs from the called germline gene at one end, perhaps through a read error. Co-extraction of RNA and DNA was performed on about 20-32 mg of unsorted bulk tissue. A primer matching the constant region was used to make TCR beta cDNA from approximately 0.45 ug of total RNA. Amplification in three nested multiplex PCR rounds with slightly modified ARM-PCR gave rise to TCR beta libraries. In the first two PCR rounds, TRBV1-TRBV30 forward primers were paired with a C-beta reverse primer, and each round lasted roughly 10 cycles. TCRdb processed the multiplex PCR reads anew with MiXCR; each CDR3 protein has one entry. The data hold tens of thousands of distinct CDR3 sequences, with 60% to 85% observed a single time. The data derive from a study of tumor-infiltrating lymphocytes in primary liver carcinoma. This CDR3 has 12 residues. Germline CDR1 and CDR2: SQVTM and ANQGSEA.

This sequence originates from a man aged 35-49 years with primary liver carcinoma and hepatitis B virus infection. The rearrangement links TRBV29-1 to TRBJ2-7; the D is unclear. Sequenced material: liver tumor tissue from sampling region 3. Subset of the sample: tumor region T3, left-lateral pole. Here the CDR3 DNA reads TGCAGCGTTGGGCGGTTACGGTACGACCAGTACTTC. It translates to CSVGRLRYDQYF.